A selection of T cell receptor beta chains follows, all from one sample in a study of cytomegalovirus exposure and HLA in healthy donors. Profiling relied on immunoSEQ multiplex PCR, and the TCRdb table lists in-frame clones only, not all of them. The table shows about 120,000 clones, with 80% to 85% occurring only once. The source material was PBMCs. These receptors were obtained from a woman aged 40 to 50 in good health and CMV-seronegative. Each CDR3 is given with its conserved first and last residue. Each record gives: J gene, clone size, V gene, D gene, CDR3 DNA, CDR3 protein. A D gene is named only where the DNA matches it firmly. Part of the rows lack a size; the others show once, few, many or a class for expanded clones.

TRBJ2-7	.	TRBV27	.	TGTGCCAGCAGTACCCACGGGATCGAACTCTCCTACGAGCAGTACTTC	CASSTHGIELSYEQYF
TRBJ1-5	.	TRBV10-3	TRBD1	TGTGCCACGAGGGGGACAGGGGGCTTCACGGGCAATCAGCCCCAGCATTTT	CATRGTGGFTGNQPQHF
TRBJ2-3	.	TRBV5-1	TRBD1	TGCGCCAGCAGCCCCAGGGGGATGCCCACAGATACGCAGTATTTT	CASSPRGMPTDTQYF
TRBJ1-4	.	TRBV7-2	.	TGTGCCAGCAGCTTATATACGGCTAATGAAAAACTGTTTTTT	CASSLYTANEKLFF
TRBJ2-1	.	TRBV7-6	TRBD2	TGTGCCAGCAGCGGGGCCGGGACTAGCGGATCCTACAATGAGCAGTTCTTC	CASSGAGTSGSYNEQFF
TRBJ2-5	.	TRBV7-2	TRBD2	TGTGCCAGCAGCTTTAGCGGGGGGGCCCGCGAGACCCAGTACTTC	CASSFSGGARETQYF
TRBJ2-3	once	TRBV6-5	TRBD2	TGTGCCAGCAGTATACTAGCGGGGACCACAGATACGCAGTATTTT	CASSILAGTTDTQYF
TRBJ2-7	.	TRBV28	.	TGTGCCAGCACCGACGGCCTAGCTGAGCAGTACTTC	CASTDGLAEQYF
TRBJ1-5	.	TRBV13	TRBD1	TGTGCCAGCAGCTTAGGTGGGACAGGGGTTCAGCCCCAGCATTTT	CASSLGGTGVQPQHF
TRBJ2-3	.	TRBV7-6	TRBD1	TGTGCCAGCAGCTTAGGACAGACAGGGGGACATACGCAGTATTTT	CASSLGQTGGHTQYF
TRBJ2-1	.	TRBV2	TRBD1	TGTGCCAGCTCGGGACAGTTGTACAATGAGCAGTTCTTC	CASSGQLYNEQFF
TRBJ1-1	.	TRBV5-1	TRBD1	TGCGCCAGCAAGATCACAGGGGAGGACACTGAAGCTTTCTTT	CASKITGEDTEAFF
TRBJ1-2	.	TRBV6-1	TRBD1	TGTGCCAGCAGTGAACAGGGGGTTAGCTATGGCTACACCTTC	CASSEQGVSYGYTF
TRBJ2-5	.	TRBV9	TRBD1	TGTGCCAGCAGCGTCGGACAGGGTGAAGTGACCCAGTACTTC	CASSVGQGEVTQYF
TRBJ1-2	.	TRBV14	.	TGTGCCAGCAGCCCAGACAGGCGCCGGGGGGTTGGTGGCTACACCTTC	CASSPDRRRGVGGYTF
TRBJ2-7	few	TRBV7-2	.	TGTGCCAGCAGCTTAGGGGGTAGCGGTCATGGGTCGCCCTACGAGCAGTACTTC	CASSLGGSGHGSPYEQYF
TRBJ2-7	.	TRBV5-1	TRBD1	TGCGCCAGCAGCTTGGGGACAGGGGGTGCCTACGAGCAGTACTTC	CASSLGTGGAYEQYF
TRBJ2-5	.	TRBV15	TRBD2	TGTGCCACCAGCATGGGGCTAGCGGGAGGACGTCAAGAGACCCAGTACTTC	CATSMGLAGGRQETQYF
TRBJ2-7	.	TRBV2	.	TGTGTTTTTTTCAAGCAGAAGGCGGCATACGAGCAGTACTTC	CVFFKQKAAYEQYF
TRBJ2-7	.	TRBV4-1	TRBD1	TGCGCCAGCAGCCAAGGGACAGGGGGTACCTACGAGCAGTACTTC	CASSQGTGGTYEQYF
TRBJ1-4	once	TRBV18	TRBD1	TGTGCCAGCTCAGAAGGACAGGCTGCAACTAATGAAAAACTGTTTTTT	CASSEGQAATNEKLFF
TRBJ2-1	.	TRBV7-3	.	TGTGCCAGCAGCTTGAGTACGTCAAGAGGCAATGAGCAGTTCTTC	CASSLSTSRGNEQFF
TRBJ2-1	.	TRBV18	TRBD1	TGTGCCAGCTCACCACGACAGGGGTACAATGAGCAGTTCTTC	CASSPRQGYNEQFF
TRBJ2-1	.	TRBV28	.	TGTGCCAGCAGCCAAGACAGCTTTAATGAGCAGTTCTTC	CASSQDSFNEQFF
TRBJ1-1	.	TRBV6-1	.	TGTGCCAGCAGCCGGGGGGCAAGGGGCACTGAAGCTTTCTTT	CASSRGARGTEAFF
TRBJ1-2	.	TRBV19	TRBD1	TGTGCCAGTAAATATACGACGGGACAGCTCCATACTACTTATGGCTACACCTTC	CASKYTTGQLHTTYGYTF
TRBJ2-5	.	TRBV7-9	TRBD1	TGTGCCAGCCGACAGGGGGGATCAGAGACCCAGTACTTC	CASRQGGSETQYF
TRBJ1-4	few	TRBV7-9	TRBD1	TGTGCCAGCAGCTCGGGACAGGCACAGGCGCTAAATGAAAAACTGTTTTTT	CASSSGQAQALNEKLFF
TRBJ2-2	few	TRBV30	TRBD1	TGTGCCTGGAGTGACACCGGGACAGGAAAAACCGGGGAGCTGTTTTTT	CAWSDTGTGKTGELFF
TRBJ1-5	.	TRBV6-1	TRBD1	TGTGCCAGCAGTCGGACAGGGAGCAGCAATCAGCCCCAGCATTTT	CASSRTGSSNQPQHF
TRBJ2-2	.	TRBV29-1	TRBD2	TGCAGCGTCAGGGGGACTAGCGTTTCCGGGGAGCTGTTTTTT	CSVRGTSVSGELFF
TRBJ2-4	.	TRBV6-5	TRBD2	TGTGCCAGCAGCCCCGGGACTAGCGGGAGTCGGGTTCAGTACTTC	CASSPGTSGSRVQYF
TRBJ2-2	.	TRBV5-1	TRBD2	TGCGCCAGCAGCAAAATGGCTAGCGGGGGGATCACCGGGGAGCTGTTTTTT	CASSKMASGGITGELFF
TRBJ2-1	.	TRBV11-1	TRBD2	TGTGCCAGCAGCTTATCCGCTAGCGGGGCACACAATGAGCAGTTCTTC	CASSLSASGAHNEQFF
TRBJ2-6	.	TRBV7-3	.	TGTGCCAGCAGCTTAACGGGAGCTAGCTCTGGGGCCAACGTCCTGACTTTC	CASSLTGASSGANVLTF
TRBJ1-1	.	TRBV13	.	TGTGCCAGCAGCTCCCTTTATGTGGGCGCGAACACTGAAGCTTTCTTT	CASSSLYVGANTEAFF
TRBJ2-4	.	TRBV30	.	TGTGCCTGGAGTGTATCCCCCGGGAGTAGCAAAAACATTCAGTACTTC	CAWSVSPGSSKNIQYF
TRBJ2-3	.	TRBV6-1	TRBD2	TGTGCCAGCAGTGAAGCGCTTGCGGGAGGCCGCACAGATACGCAGTATTTT	CASSEALAGGRTDTQYF
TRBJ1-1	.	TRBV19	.	TGTGCCAGTATGGCCCGGGGGGTAGTGAACACTGAAGCTTTCTTT	CASMARGVVNTEAFF
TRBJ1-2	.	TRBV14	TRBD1	TGTGCCAGCAGGTCTCGGGGACAGGGCATCTATGGCTACACCTTC	CASRSRGQGIYGYTF
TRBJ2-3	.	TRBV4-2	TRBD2	TGTGCCAGCAGCCAGACTAGCGGGGGGGCCACAGATACGCAGTATTTT	CASSQTSGGATDTQYF